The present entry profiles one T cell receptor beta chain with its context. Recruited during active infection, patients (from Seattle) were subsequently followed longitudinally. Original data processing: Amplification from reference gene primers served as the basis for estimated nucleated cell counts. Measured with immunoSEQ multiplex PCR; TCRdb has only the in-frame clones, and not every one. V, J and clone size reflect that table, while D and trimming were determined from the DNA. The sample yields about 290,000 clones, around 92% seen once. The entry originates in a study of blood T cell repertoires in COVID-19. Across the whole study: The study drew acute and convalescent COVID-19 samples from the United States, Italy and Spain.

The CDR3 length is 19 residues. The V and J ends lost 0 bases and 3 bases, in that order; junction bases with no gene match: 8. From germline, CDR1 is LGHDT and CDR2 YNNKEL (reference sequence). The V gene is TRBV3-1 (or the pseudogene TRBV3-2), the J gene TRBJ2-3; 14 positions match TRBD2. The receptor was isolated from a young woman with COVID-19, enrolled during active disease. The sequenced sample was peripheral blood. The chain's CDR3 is CASSQDPRLAGGGTDTQYF. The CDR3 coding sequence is TGTGCCAGCAGCCAAGACCCCCGACTAGCGGGGGGGGGAACAGATACGCAGTATTTT.